This T cell receptor (beta chain) was sequenced for a study of T cell responses to AZD1222 COVID-19 vaccine (dated by TCRdb to 2020 to 2022). Looking at the study overall: AZD1222 recipients given second doses at about 4 weeks or at about 12 weeks were pooled, since spike-specific TCR depth and breadth were not found to differ between the two schedules. TCR sequencing was performed for 230 to 250 trial participants, of whom approximately 200 were given two doses of AZD1222 and approximately 25 were given two doses of MenACWY control vaccine. Enrollment into the trials was organized by age into subgroups of 18-55, 56-69 and 70-plus years, and those subgroups contained roughly 150, 30 and 60 TCR-sequenced participants, respectively.

Sample time point, as interpreted from the label and publication: baseline before first vaccination. Vaccinee samples were obtained from the UK trials COV001 and COV002, which included a single-blind randomized controlled phase 2/3 trial of AZD1222 (ChAdOx1 nCoV-19) in healthy adults. For TCRbeta chain sequencing, PBMC samples were collected from trial participants at day 0 and at day 28 after the second dose. A word on this clone: Its antigen is unknown. One base away there is no much larger clone; base qualities are not given.

Unmatched junction bases come to 8, with V trimmed by 2 bases and J by 1 base. For CDR1 and CDR2, the germline V gene lists SGDLS and YYNGEE. Including cysteine and phenylalanine, the CDR3 has 16 amino acids. The only DNA kept is the CDR3, 48 bases in frame from the first base. Beyond this particular receptor, the publication reports: Nearly half of unique spike-specific TCRs reportedly recognized epitopes outside regions mutated in the B.1.351 and B.1.1.7 variants. In the small 56-69-year group, the increase in depth fell short of significance, most likely because of low power. After two AZD1222 doses, spike-specific TCR breadth and depth were significantly higher than at day 0 and than in MenACWY recipients. Only five to seven AZD1222 recipients were SARS-CoV-2 seropositive at baseline, limiting conclusions about previously exposed vaccinees. Because no samples from the day 14 peak response were available, repertoires could be characterized only after the peak T cell response. The whole spike protein was spanned by vaccine-associated CD4 TCRs, and dominant responses were seen in regions 160-218 and 743-854. Most participants were white British and females outnumbered males, and the authors suggested that clonal diversity may have been underestimated.

The CDR3 regions of human TCRbeta chains were analyzed by immunosequencing. On the authors' methods: TCRs in the repertoires were matched against a reference library of SARS-CoV-2-specific TCRs that had been generated with the MIRA antigen-specificity platform. Breadth meant the fraction of unique TCRs that were SARS-CoV-2-associated, whereas depth meant the fraction of total T cells that were SARS-CoV-2-associated. Using the MIRA data, every spike-specific TCR was mapped to the spike region that the TCR reacted to and assigned to either a CD4 or a CD8 class. Log10-transformed breadth and depth values were compared by one-way ANOVA with Sidak's multiple comparisons tests. In its TCRdb copy, this immuneACCESS table keeps in-frame sequences only and misses some clones. Where compared with another copy, unresolved V genes explain less than half of these, and the others have no known cause. D and trimming come from the DNA, and the V and J calls and clone size come from that table. The sample profile shows more than 100,000 clones; 80% to 90% of them were found once. The biggest ten clones account for around 20% of the sample.

The sequencing used peripheral blood, collected on day 0 of AZD1222 vaccination. The chain couples TRBV9 to TRBJ2-5; TRBD2 matches 7 bases in the middle. The clonotype comes from an adult in good health. CDR3 protein: CASSVGTTGVQETQYF. The bases read TGTGCCAGCAGCGTGGGGACTACCGGAGTCCAAGAGACCCAGTACTTC.